The entry that follows covers one T cell receptor beta chain sequence. This record belongs to a study of OX40 agonist ivuxolimab in advanced cancers. Only in-frame clones appear in the TCRdb table, and some are missing; sequencing was by immunoSEQ multiplex PCR. The profile covers some 64,000 clones, with 85% to 95% appearing a single time and more than 20% taken by the ten largest. Enrollment shut out patients with autoimmune disease history or systemic immunosuppression. Germline V gene sequence: CDR1 SGHRS, CDR2 YFSETQ. The CDR3 is 18 residues long. V trimming: 0 bases; J trimming: 3 bases; junction bases outside the gene matches: 9.

This clonotype was sampled from an adult with an advanced solid tumor such as melanoma, head and neck, liver or kidney cancer. This specimen consisted of CD4+ or CD8+ T cells sorted from blood, obtained in a trial of the OX40 agonist ivuxolimab. This chain uses TRBV5-1 with TRBJ1-4, with TRBD1 identical over 9 bases. Here the CDR3 reads CASSLAGTGYTANEKLFF. The CDR3 DNA follows: TGCGCCAGCAGCTTGGCCGGGACAGGGTATACGGCTAATGAAAAACTGTTTTTT.